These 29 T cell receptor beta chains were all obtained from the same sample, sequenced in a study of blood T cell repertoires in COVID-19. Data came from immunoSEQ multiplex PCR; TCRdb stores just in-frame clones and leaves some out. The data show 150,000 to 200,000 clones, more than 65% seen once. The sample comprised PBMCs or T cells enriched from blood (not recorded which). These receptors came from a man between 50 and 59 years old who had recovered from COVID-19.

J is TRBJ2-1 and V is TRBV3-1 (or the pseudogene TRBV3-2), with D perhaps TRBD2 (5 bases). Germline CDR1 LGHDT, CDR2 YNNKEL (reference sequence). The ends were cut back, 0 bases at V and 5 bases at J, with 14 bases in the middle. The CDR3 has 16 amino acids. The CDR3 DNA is TGTGCCAGCAGCCAAGAACTAGTGGCGTCCGACAATGAGCAGTTCTTC. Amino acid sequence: CASSQELVASDNEQFF.

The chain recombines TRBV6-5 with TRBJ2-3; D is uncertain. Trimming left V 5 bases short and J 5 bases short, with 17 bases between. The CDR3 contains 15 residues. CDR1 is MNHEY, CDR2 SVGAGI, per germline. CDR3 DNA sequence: TGTGCCAGCAGTCCCAGACCTGTGGGCATAGATACGCAGTATTTT. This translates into CASSPRPVGIDTQYF.

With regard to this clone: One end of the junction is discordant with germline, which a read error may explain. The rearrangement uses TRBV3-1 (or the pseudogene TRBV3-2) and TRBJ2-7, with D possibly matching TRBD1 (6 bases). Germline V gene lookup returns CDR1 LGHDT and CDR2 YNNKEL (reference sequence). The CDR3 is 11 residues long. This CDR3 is CASSEGHLEHF. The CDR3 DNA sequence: TGTGCCAGCAGTGAGGGACACCTCGAGCACTTC.

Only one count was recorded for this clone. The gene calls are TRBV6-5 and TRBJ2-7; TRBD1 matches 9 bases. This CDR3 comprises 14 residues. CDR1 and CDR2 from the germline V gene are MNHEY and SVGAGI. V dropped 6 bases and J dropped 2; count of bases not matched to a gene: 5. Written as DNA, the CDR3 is TGTGCCAGCAGGACCGGGACAGGGACCTACGAGCAGTACTTC. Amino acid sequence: CASRTGTGTYEQYF.

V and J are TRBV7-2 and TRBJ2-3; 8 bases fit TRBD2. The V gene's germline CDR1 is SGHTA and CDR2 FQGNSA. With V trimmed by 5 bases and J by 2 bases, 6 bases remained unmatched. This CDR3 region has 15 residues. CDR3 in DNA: TGTGCCAGCAGCCCCACTAGCGGTGACACAGATACGCAGTATTTT. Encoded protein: CASSPTSGDTDTQYF.

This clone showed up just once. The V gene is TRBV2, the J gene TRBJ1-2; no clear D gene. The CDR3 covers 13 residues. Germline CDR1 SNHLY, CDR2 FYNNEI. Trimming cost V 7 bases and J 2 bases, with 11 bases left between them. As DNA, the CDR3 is TGTGCCAGCAATGCGGGGTCCAACTATGGCTACACCTTC. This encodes CASNAGSNYGYTF.

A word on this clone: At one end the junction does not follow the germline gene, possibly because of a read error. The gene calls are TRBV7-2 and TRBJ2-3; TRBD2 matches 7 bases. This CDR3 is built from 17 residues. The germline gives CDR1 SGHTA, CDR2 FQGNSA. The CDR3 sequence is CASSLGWGGLRTDTQYF. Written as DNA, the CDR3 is TGTGCCAGCAGCTTAGGGTGGGGGGGACTCCGCACGGATACGCAGTATTTT.

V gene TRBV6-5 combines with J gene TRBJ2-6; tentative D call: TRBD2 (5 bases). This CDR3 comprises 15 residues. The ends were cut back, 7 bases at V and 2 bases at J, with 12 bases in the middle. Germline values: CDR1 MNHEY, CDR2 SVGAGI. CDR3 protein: CASTSTGTGANVLTF. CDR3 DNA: TGTGCCAGCACCTCCACGGGGACTGGGGCCAACGTCCTGACTTTC.

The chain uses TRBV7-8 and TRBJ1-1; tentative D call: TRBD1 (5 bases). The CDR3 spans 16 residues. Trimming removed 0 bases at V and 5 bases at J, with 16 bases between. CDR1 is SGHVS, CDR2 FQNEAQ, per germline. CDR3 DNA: TGTGCCAGCAGCTTAGCGGGGGAACCTCGGGGGACTGAAGCTTTCTTT. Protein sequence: CASSLAGEPRGTEAFF.

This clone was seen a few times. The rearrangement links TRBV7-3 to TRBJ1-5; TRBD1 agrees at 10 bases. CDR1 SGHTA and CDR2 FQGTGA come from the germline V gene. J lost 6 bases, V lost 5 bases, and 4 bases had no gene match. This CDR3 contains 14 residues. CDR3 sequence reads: CASSLTGGTQPQHF. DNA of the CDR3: TGTGCCAGCAGCCTGACAGGGGGCACTCAGCCCCAGCATTTT.

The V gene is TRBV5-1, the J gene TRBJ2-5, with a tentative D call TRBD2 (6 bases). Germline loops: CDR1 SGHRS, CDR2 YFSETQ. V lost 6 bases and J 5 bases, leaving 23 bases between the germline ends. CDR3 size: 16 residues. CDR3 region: CASTQGPGTPGETQYF. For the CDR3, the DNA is TGCGCCAGCACCCAGGGCCCGGGGACTCCAGGGGAGACCCAGTACTTC.

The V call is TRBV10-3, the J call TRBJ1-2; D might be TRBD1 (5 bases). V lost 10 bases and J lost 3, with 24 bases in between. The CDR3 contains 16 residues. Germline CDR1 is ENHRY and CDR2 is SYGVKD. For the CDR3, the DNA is TGTGCCACCACCCCTGGTCCTGAACGACAGCACTATGGCTACACCTTC. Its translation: CATTPGPERQHYGYTF.

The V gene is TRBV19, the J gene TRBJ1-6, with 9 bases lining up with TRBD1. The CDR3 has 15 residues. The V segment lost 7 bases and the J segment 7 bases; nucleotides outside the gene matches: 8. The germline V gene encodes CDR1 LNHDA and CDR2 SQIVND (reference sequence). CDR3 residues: CASKTGTGRNSPLHF. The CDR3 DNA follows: TGTGCCAGTAAAACCGGGACAGGGAGAAATTCACCCCTCCACTTT.

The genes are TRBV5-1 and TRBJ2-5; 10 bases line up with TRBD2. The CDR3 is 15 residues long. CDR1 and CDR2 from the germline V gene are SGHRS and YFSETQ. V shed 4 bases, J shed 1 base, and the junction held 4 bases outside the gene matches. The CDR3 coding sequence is TGCGCCAGCAGCCAATGGACTAGCGGCCAAGAGACCCAGTACTTC. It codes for CASSQWTSGQETQYF.

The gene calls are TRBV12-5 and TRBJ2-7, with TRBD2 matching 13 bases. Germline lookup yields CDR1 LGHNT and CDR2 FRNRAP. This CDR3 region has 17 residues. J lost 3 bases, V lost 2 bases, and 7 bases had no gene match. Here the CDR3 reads CASGLPRTSGGGYEQYF. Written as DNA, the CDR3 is TGTGCTAGTGGTTTGCCCCGGACTAGCGGGGGTGGCTACGAGCAGTACTTC. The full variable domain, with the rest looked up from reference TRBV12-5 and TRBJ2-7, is DARVTQTPRHKVTEMGQEVTMRCQPILGHNTVFWYRQTMMQGLELLAYFRNRAPLDDSGMPKDRFSAEMPDATLATLKIQPSEPRDSAVYFCASGLPRTSGGGYEQYFGPGTRLTVT.

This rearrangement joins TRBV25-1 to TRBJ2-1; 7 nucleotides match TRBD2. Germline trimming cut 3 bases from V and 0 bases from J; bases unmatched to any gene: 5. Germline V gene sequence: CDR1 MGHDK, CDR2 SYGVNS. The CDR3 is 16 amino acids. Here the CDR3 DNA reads TGTGCCAGCAGTGATCGGGGGGTAAGCTCCTACAATGAGCAGTTCTTC. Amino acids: CASSDRGVSSYNEQFF.

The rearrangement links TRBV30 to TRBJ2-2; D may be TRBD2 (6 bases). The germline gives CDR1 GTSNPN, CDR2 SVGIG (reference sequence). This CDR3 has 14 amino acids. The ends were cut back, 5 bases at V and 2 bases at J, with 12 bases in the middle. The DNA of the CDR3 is TGTGCCTGGGGACGGGAGTTCAACACCGGGGAGCTGTTTTTT. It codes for CAWGREFNTGELFF.

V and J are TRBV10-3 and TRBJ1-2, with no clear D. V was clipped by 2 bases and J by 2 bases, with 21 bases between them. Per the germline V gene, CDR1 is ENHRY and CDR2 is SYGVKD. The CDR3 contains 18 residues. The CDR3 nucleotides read TGTGCCATCAGTGAGCCCCGCAGTCAGTTTTTCTCGAACTATGGCTACACCTTC. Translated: CAISEPRSQFFSNYGYTF.

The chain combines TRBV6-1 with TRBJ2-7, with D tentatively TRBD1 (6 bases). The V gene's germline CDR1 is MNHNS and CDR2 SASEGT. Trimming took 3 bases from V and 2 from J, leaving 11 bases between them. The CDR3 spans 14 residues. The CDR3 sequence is CASSEHGQTYEQYF. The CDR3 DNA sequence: TGTGCCAGCAGTGAGCATGGACAGACCTACGAGCAGTACTTC.

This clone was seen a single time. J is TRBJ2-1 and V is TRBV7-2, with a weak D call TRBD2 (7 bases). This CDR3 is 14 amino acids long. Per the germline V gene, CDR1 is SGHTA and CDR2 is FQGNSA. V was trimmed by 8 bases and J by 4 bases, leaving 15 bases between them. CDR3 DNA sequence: TGTGCCAGCGGCGGGGGCCTCACGTACAATGAGCAGTTCTTC. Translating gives CASGGGLTYNEQFF.

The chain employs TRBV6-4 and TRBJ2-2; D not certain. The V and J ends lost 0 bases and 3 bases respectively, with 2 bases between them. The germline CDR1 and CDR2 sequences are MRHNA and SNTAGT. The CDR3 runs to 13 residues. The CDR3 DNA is TGTGCCAGCAGTGACTCCGACACCGGGGAGCTGTTTTTT. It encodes CASSDSDTGELFF.

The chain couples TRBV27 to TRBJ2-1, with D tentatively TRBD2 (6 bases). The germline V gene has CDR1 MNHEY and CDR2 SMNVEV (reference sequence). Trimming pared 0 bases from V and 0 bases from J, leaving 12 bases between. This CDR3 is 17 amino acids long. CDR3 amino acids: CASSLSNPAGSYNEQFF. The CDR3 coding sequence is TGTGCCAGCAGTTTATCGAATCCAGCGGGCTCCTACAATGAGCAGTTCTTC.

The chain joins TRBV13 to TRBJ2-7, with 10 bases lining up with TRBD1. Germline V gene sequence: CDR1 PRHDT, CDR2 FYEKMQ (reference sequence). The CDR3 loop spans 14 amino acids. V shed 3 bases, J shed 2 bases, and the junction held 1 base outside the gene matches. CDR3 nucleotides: TGTGCCAGCAGCTTCGGGACAGGGGCCTACGAGCAGTACTTC. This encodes CASSFGTGAYEQYF.

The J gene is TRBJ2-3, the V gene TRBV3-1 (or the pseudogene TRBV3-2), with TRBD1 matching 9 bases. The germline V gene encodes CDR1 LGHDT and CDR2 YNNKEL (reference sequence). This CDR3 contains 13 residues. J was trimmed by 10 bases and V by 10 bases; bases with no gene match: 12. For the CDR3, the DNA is TGTGCCACAGGGACAGGGAGGACCGAGGCGCAGTATTTT. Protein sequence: CATGTGRTEAQYF.

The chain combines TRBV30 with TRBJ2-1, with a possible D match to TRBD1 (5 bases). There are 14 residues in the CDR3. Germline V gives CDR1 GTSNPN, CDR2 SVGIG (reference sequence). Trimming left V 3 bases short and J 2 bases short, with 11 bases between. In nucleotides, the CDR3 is TGTGCCTGGAGGCCAGGGTACCCCTACAATGAGCAGTTCTTC. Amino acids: CAWRPGYPYNEQFF.

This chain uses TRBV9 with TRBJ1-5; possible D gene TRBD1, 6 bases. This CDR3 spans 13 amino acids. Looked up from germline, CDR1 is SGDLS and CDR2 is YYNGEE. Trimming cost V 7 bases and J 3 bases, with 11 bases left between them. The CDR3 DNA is TGTGCCAGCGCTACAGGGTACAATCAGCCCCAGCATTTT. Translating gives CASATGYNQPQHF. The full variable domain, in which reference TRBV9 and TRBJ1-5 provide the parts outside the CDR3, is DSGVTQTPKHLITATGQRVTLRCSPRSGDLSVYWYQQSLDQGLQFLIQYYNGEERAKGNILERFSAQQFPDLHSELNLSSLELGDSALYFCASATGYNQPQHFGDGTRLSIL.

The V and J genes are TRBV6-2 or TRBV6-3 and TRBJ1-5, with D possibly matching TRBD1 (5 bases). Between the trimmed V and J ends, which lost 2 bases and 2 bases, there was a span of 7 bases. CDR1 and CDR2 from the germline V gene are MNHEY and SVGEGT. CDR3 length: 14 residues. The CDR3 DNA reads TGTGCCAGCAGTTACAGGGGCGGCAATCAGCCCCAGCATTTT. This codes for CASSYRGGNQPQHF.

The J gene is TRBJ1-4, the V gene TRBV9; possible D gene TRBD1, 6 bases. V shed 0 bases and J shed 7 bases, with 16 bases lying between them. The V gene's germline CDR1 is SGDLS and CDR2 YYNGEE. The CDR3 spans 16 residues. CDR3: CASSVVPGGPGEKLFF. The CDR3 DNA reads TGTGCCAGCAGCGTAGTTCCGGGGGGGCCGGGTGAAAAACTGTTTTTT.

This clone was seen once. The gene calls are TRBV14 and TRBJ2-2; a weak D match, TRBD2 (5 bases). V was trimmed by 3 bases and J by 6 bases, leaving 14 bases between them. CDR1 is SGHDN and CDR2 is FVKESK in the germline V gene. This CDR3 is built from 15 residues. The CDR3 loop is CASSHEGPSPGELFF. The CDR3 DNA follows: TGTGCCAGCAGCCATGAGGGCCCTAGCCCCGGGGAGCTGTTTTTT.